This TCR beta chain derives from a study of T cells in Graves' hyperthyroidism and ophthalmopathy. Hyperthyroidism, newly diagnosed and lasting under 2 months, affected patients aged 18 to 65. Diagnoses were made from clinical symptoms, serum measures (thyroxine and TRAb), thyroid ultrasound and orbital computed tomography. Amplification of TCR beta CDR3 regions used RNA as the template. Initially, a first-round RT-PCR of the TCR CDR3 employed the HTBI primer set. Each CDR3 protein gets one entry after TCRdb re-called the multiplex PCR reads with MiXCR. The sample contains about 840,000 distinct CDR3 sequences, roughly 40% of which appear only once. The germline V gene encodes CDR1 SGHTA and CDR2 FQGTGA. The CDR3 extends over 15 amino acids. Trimming pared 5 bases from V and 4 bases from J, leaving 14 bases between. There are a few counts of this clonotype.

The sequenced sample consisted of blood. The chain couples TRBV7-3 to TRBJ2-2; D is ambiguous. This TCR derives from a man in his late teens or twenties with Graves' hyperthyroidism. CDR3 in amino acids: CASSPLFLGTGELFF. The CDR3 nucleotides read TGTGCCAGCAGCCCCCTTTTTTTGGGCACCGGGGAGCTGTTTTTT.